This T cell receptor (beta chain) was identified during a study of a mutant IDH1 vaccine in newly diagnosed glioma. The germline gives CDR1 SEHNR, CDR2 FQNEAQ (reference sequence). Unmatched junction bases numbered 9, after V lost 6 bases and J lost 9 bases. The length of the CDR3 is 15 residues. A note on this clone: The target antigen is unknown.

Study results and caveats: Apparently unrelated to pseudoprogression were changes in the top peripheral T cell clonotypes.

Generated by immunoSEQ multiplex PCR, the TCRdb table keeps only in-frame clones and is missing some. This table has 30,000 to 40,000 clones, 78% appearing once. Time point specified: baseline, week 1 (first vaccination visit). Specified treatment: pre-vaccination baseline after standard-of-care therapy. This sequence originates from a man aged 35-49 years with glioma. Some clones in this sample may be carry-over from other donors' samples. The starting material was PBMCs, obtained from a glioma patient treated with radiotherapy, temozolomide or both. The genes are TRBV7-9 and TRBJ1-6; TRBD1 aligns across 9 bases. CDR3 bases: TGTGCCAGCAGTCCGGGGGACAGGGAGGCTTCACCCCTCCACTTT. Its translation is CASSPGDREASPLHF.